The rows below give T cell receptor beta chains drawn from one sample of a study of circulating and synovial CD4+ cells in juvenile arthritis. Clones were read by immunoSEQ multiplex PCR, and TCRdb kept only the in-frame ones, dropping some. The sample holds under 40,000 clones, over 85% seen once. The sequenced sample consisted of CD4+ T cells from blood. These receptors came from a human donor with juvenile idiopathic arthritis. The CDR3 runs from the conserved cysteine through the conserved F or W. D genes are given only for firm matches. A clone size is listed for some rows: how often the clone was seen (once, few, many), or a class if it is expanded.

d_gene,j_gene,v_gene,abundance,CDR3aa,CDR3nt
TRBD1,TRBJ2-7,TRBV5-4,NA,CASSLKTGGVYEQYF,TGTGCCAGCAGCCTTAAGACAGGGGGCGTCTACGAGCAGTACTTC
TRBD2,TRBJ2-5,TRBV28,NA,CASREPGLAGGETQYF,TGTGCCAGCAGGGAGCCGGGACTAGCGGGTGGAGAGACCCAGTACTTC
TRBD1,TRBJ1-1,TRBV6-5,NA,CASSSWTGGNTEAFF,TGTGCCAGCAGTTCTTGGACAGGGGGGAACACTGAAGCTTTCTTT
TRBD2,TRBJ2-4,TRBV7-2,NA,CASSSGLVWVKNIQYF,TGTGCCAGCAGCTCCGGACTAGTGTGGGTCAAAAACATTCAGTACTTC
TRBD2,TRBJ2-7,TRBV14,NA,CASSPLAGSPYEQYF,TGTGCCAGCAGCCCACTAGCGGGATCACCCTACGAGCAGTACTTC
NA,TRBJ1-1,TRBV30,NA,CAWSVQFGGQMNTEAFF,TGTGCCTGGAGTGTACAATTCGGGGGTCAGATGAACACTGAAGCTTTCTTT
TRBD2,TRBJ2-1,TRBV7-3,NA,CASSLRTPGLAGLYNEQFF,TGTGCCAGCAGCTTAAGGACTCCGGGACTAGCGGGCCTATACAATGAGCAGTTCTTC
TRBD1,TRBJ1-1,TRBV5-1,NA,CASSVGQGDTEAFF,TGCGCCAGCAGCGTCGGACAGGGCGACACTGAAGCTTTCTTT
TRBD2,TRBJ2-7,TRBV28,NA,CASSLAGGPDEQYF,TGTGCCAGCAGTCTCGCGGGAGGGCCCGACGAGCAGTACTTC
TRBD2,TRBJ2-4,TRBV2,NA,CASSPTPGLAGVGGIQYF,TGTGCCAGCAGCCCCACTCCGGGACTAGCGGGAGTAGGGGGCATTCAGTACTTC
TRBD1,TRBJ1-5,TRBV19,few,CASTATGDQPQHF,TGTGCCAGTACCGCGACAGGGGATCAGCCCCAGCATTTT
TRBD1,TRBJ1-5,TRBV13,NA,CASSLGSGGKNPQHF,TGTGCCAGCAGCTTAGGCTCAGGGGGAAAGAATCCCCAGCATTTT
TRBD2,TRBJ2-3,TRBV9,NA,CASSVAGGANTQYF,TGTGCCAGCAGCGTAGCGGGAGGGGCGAATACGCAGTATTTT
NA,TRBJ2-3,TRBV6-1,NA,CASSENRPSSTDTQYF,TGTGCCAGCAGTGAAAACAGGCCCTCTAGCACAGATACGCAGTATTTT
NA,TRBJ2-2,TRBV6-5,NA,CASTLTRRGGELFF,TGTGCCAGCACCCTGACAAGACGTGGCGGGGAGCTGTTTTTT
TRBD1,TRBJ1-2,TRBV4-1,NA,CASSQETRGNYGYTF,TGCGCCAGCAGCCAAGAAACCAGGGGGAACTATGGCTACACCTTC
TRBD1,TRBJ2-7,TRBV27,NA,CASSLAYGTGNYEQYF,TGTGCCAGCAGTCTAGCCTACGGGACAGGGAACTACGAGCAGTACTTC
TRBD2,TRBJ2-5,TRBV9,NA,CASSPGLAEGEDF,TGTGCCAGCAGCCCGGGACTAGCGGAGGGGGAAGACTTC
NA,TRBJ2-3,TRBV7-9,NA,CAGQQGAQYF,TGTGCCGGACAACAGGGTGCGCAGTATTTT
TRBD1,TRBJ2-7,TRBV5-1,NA,CASTDLQGRDEQYF,TGCGCCAGCACGGACTTACAGGGGCGGGACGAGCAGTACTTC
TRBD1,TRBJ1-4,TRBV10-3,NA,CRVGDRGLTNEKLFF,TGCCGGGTGGGGGACAGGGGGCTTACTAATGAAAAACTGTTTTTT
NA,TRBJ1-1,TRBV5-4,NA,CASSLGQGVNTEAFF,TGTGCCAGCAGCTTGGGCCAGGGTGTAAACACTGAAGCTTTCTTT
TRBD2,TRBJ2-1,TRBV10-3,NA,CAISESTGTSGSRNEQFF,TGTGCCATCAGTGAGTCTACCGGGACTAGCGGGAGCCGCAATGAGCAGTTCTTC
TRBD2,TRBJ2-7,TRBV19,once,CASSIGGGRAYEQYF,TGTGCCAGTAGTATAGGCGGCGGGAGGGCCTACGAGCAGTACTTC
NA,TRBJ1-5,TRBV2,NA,CATCPGGGNQPQHF,TGTGCCACCTGTCCCGGGGGAGGTAATCAGCCCCAGCATTTT
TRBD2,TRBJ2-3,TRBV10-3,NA,CAISDGGGSTDTQYF,TGTGCCATCAGTGACGGGGGGGGAAGCACAGATACGCAGTATTTT
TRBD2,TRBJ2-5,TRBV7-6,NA,CASSAGAGQETQYF,TGTGCCAGCTCAGCGGGAGCGGGGCAAGAGACCCAGTACTTC
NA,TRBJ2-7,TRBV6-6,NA,CASSLGTSYEQYF,TGTGCCAGCAGCCTCGGGACATCCTACGAGCAGTACTTC
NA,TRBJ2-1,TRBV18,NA,CASSPNGDKYNEQFF,TGTGCCAGCTCACCAAACGGGGACAAATACAATGAGCAGTTCTTC
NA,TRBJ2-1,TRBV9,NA,CASSADLYNEQFF,TGTGCCAGCAGCGCAGATTTATACAATGAGCAGTTCTTC
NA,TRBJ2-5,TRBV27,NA,CASSLRRLGETQYF,TGTGCCAGCAGTCTTCGGCGACTCGGAGAGACCCAGTACTTC
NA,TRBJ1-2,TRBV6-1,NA,CASSVLEGLPYGYTF,TGTGCCAGCAGTGTCTTAGAGGGACTGCCGTATGGCTACACCTTC
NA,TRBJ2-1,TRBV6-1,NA,CASSEARIYNEQFF,TGTGCCAGCAGTGAAGCCCGTATCTACAATGAGCAGTTCTTC
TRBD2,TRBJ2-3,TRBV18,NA,CASSPRLAGVGTDTQYF,TGTGCCAGCTCACCTCGACTAGCGGGAGTCGGCACAGATACGCAGTATTTT
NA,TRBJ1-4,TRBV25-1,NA,CASSDRGREEKLFF,TGTGCCAGCAGTGACAGGGGCCGCGAGGAAAAACTGTTTTTT
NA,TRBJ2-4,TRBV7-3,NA,CASSQGGIQYF,TGTGCCAGCAGCCAGGGAGGCATTCAGTACTTC
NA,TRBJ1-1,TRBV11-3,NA,CASSFSRDTEAFF,TGTGCCAGCAGCTTCTCCAGGGACACTGAAGCTTTCTTT
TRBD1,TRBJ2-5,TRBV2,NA,CASRTGGWSETQYF,TGTGCCAGCCGGACAGGGGGCTGGTCGGAGACCCAGTACTTC
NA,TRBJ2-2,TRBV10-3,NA,CAISPSGSKGTGELFF,TGTGCCATCAGCCCCTCCGGGAGCAAGGGGACCGGGGAGCTGTTTTTT
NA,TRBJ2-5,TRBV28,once,CASSWGVQETQYF,TGTGCCAGCAGTTGGGGGGTCCAAGAGACCCAGTACTTC
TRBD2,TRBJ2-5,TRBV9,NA,CASSTRDYQWETQYF,TGTGCCAGCAGCACCAGGGACTACCAATGGGAGACCCAGTACTTC
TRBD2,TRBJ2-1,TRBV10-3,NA,CASYQGLAGDEQFF,TGTGCCTCCTACCAGGGACTAGCGGGAGATGAGCAGTTCTTC
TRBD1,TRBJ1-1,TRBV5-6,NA,CASSLKGARAFF,TGTGCCAGCAGCCTGAAGGGGGCTAGAGCTTTCTTT
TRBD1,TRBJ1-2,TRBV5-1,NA,CASSLKVGTADYGYTF,TGCGCCAGCAGCTTGAAGGTGGGGACAGCCGACTATGGCTACACCTTC
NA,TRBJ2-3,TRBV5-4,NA,CASSLAFTDTQYF,TGTGCCAGCAGCTTGGCCTTCACAGATACGCAGTATTTT
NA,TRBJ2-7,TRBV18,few,CASSPTRDRYSYEQYF,TGTGCCAGCTCACCAACTCGAGACAGGTACTCCTACGAGCAGTACTTC
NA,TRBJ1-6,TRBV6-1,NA,CASSEAHPRDSPLHF,TGTGCCAGCAGTGAAGCCCATCCACGGGATTCACCCCTCCACTTT
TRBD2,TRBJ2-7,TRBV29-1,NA,CSGGSGSGYEQYF,TGCAGCGGTGGTAGTGGTAGCGGGTACGAGCAGTACTTC
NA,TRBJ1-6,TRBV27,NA,CASSLASGNSPLHF,TGTGCCAGCAGTTTGGCTTCCGGGAATTCACCCCTCCACTTT
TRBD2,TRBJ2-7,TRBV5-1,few,CASSLAISGGSHERYF,TGCGCCAGCAGCTTGGCGATTTCGGGCGGGAGCCACGAGCGGTACTTC
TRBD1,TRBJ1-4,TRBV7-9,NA,CASSPRGSGEKLFF,TGTGCCAGCAGCCCCAGGGGGTCGGGAGAAAAACTGTTTTTT
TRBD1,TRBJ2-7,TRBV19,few,CASSIRTGTVYEQYF,TGTGCCAGTAGTATCCGGACAGGGACTGTCTACGAGCAGTACTTC
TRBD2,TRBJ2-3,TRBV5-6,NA,CASSSNLAGGPDTQYF,TGTGCCAGCAGCTCGAATTTAGCGGGAGGCCCGGATACGCAGTATTTT
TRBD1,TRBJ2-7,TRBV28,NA,CASRGTGGHEQYF,TGTGCCAGCAGAGGGACAGGGGGCCACGAGCAGTACTTC
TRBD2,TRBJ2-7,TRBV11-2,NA,CASSLAPSGRGQYEQYF,TGTGCCAGCAGCTTAGCCCCTAGCGGGAGGGGGCAATACGAGCAGTACTTC
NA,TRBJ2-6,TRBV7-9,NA,CASLQGSGANVLTF,TGTGCCAGCCTCCAGGGCTCTGGGGCCAACGTCCTGACTTTC
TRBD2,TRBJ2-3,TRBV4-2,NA,CASSQDVVGGRGTDTQYF,TGTGCCAGCAGCCAAGATGTGGTCGGCGGGAGAGGCACAGATACGCAGTATTTT
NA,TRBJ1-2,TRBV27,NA,CASSLGRGQLYGYTF,TGTGCCAGCAGTTTGGGTCGTGGACAGCTCTATGGCTACACCTTC
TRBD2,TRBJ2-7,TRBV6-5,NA,CASSTQPGTSNEQYF,TGTGCCAGCAGCACCCAACCCGGGACTAGCAACGAGCAGTACTTC